The 25 T cell receptor beta chains below come from one sample, sequenced in a study of control samples from healthy donors and cancer patients. The table came from immunoSEQ multiplex PCR; TCRdb's copy has only in-frame clones and leaves some out. Among 50,000 to 65,000 clones listed, about 91% were seen once. Sequencing used PBMCs. The source is a man between 25 and 39 years old with colorectal cancer.

The chain uses TRBV7-9 and TRBJ1-3; D gene uncertain. Trimming pared 7 bases from V and 0 bases from J, leaving 16 bases between. This CDR3 contains 16 residues. Germline CDR1 reads SEHNR; CDR2 reads FQNEAQ (reference sequence). This CDR3 is CASTPRGDGSGNTIYF. As DNA, the CDR3 is TGTGCCAGCACCCCTCGGGGAGACGGCTCTGGAAACACCATATATTTT.

The chain joins TRBV12-3 or TRBV12-4 to TRBJ1-2, with a possible D match to TRBD1 (5 bases). The CDR3 has 13 residues. Deletions cut 0 bases from V and 8 bases from J, with 10 bases between. CDR3 in DNA: TGTGCCAGCAGTTTAGCGTCGTGGGGCGGCTACACCTTC. It is translated as CASSLASWGGYTF.

CDR3 loop: CASSLNLNTEAFF. The CDR3 region has the DNA TGTGCCAGCAGCTTGAATTTGAACACTGAAGCTTTCTTT. The chain couples TRBV5-6 to TRBJ1-1, with no clear D. The CDR3 runs 13 residues. Deletions cut 1 base from V and 0 bases from J, with 4 bases between. Per germline, CDR1 SGHDT and CDR2 YYEEEE. Full variable domain (outside the CDR3, taken from reference TRBV5-6 and TRBJ1-1): DAGVTQSPTHLIKTRGQQVTLRCSPKSGHDTVSWYQQALGQGPQFIFQYYEEEERQRGNFPDRFSGHQFPNYSSELNVNALLLGDSALYLCASSLNLNTEAFFGQGTRLTVV.

The V and J genes are TRBV14 and TRBJ2-7; 8 positions agree with TRBD1. The germline V gene encodes CDR1 SGHDN and CDR2 FVKESK. The junction had 12 bases not matched to a gene; V was cut back by 3 bases and J by 2 bases. This CDR3 has 17 amino acids. The CDR3 protein is CASSHIDRGWRPYEQYV. The DNA for the CDR3 is TGTGCCAGCAGCCACATAGACAGGGGATGGCGTCCCTACGAGCAGTACGTC.

The rearrangement joins TRBV5-1 to TRBJ2-1; TRBD1 is a possible D gene (5 bases). This CDR3 contains 18 residues. Germline lookup yields CDR1 SGHRS and CDR2 YFSETQ. Trimming stripped 4 bases from V and 2 bases from J, with 22 bases between. The DNA for the CDR3 is TGCGCCAGCAGCCCAGAAGACAGCGAGATTTTACCCTACAATGAGCAGTTCTTC. Translating gives CASSPEDSEILPYNEQFF.

V usage is TRBV5-1 and J usage is TRBJ1-6, with 8 nucleotides matching TRBD1. The CDR3 is 15 residues long. The J segment lost 7 bases and the V segment lost 2 bases, leaving 5 bases of the junction unmatched. CDR1 SGHRS and CDR2 YFSETQ come from the germline V gene. The CDR3 reads CASSFTGGRNSPLHF. The CDR3, as DNA: TGCGCCAGCAGCTTCACAGGGGGTAGGAATTCACCCCTCCACTTT.

The rearrangement joins TRBV30 to TRBJ1-4; the D gene is possibly TRBD1 (5 bases). Germline CDR1 GTSNPN, CDR2 SVGIG (reference sequence). The CDR3 length is 12 residues. Trimming removed 8 bases from V and 7 bases from J, with 14 bases in between. The CDR3 bases are TGTGCCGTTAATGGGGGGGTTGAAAAACTGTTTTTT. It codes for CAVNGGVEKLFF.

The chain combines TRBV10-3 with TRBJ1-6; D unclear. CDR3 size: 15 residues. The V gene lost 3 bases and the J gene lost 0 bases, with 6 bases spanning the gap. Germline V CDR1 and CDR2: ENHRY, SYGVKD. CDR3 sequence: CAISEGSSYNSPLHF. The CDR3 DNA sequence: TGTGCCATCAGTGAAGGGAGCTCCTATAATTCACCCCTCCACTTT.

This sequence joins TRBV18 and TRBJ1-2; D is possibly TRBD1 (6 bases). The CDR3 runs 14 residues. V lost 3 bases and J lost 7, with 15 bases in between. CDR1 and CDR2 (germline): KGHSH, LQKENI. CDR3 bases: TGTGCCAGCTCACCGGACAGCGGGGGAGGTGGCTACACCTTC. This sequence encodes CASSPDSGGGGYTF.

Here the CDR3 DNA reads TGTGCCAGCAGTCAGAACCCAGGAGGATCACCCCTCCACTTT. Translated, it gives CASSQNPGGSPLHF. This chain uses TRBV6-5 with TRBJ1-6; the D is unclear. The CDR3 covers 14 residues. In germline, CDR1 is MNHEY, CDR2 SVGAGI. V lost 5 bases, J lost 10 bases, and 15 bases lay in between.

This chain uses TRBV7-8 with TRBJ1-4; tentatively, D is TRBD1 (5 bases). Germline V gene lookup returns CDR1 SGHVS and CDR2 FQNEAQ. The CDR3 covers 16 residues. V was cut by 1 base and J by 6 bases, with 15 bases left in between. The CDR3 sequence: CASSLVGGGGDEKLFF. In DNA, the CDR3 is TGTGCCAGCAGCTTAGTAGGTGGGGGAGGCGATGAAAAACTGTTTTTT.

This clone was counted once. The V and J genes are TRBV6-5 and TRBJ1-2; D is ambiguous. V was clipped by 5 bases and J by 0 bases, with 13 bases between them. There are 15 residues in the CDR3. Germline V CDR1 and CDR2: MNHEY, SVGAGI. The CDR3, as DNA: TGTGCCAGCAGTCCCTTGGGCAAGACTAACTATGGCTACACCTTC. Translation gives CASSPLGKTNYGYTF.

The J gene is TRBJ1-3, the V gene TRBV7-2; 10 bases fit TRBD1. The germline gives CDR1 SGHTA, CDR2 FQGNSA. The CDR3 is 19 amino acids. Unmatched junction bases numbered 14, after V lost 5 bases and J lost 1 base. CDR3 DNA sequence: TGTGCCAGCAGCCCTTTGGCCCGACAGGGGGCCTTATCTGGAAACACCATATATTTT. Protein product: CASSPLARQGALSGNTIYF. Full variable domain (rest looked up from reference TRBV7-2 and TRBJ1-3): GAGVSQSPSNKVTEKGKDVELRCDPISGHTALYWYRQSLGQGLEFLIYFQGNSAPDKSGLPSDRFSAERTGGSVSTLTIQRTQQEDSAVYLCASSPLARQGALSGNTIYFGEGSWLTVV.

V gene TRBV28 combines with J gene TRBJ1-1, with no clear D. V lost 5 bases and J lost 3, with 7 bases in between. Germline V CDR1 and CDR2: MDHEN, SYDVKM. The CDR3 spans 12 residues. The CDR3 is CASSRTDTEAFF. For the CDR3, the DNA is TGTGCCAGCAGTCGAACAGACACTGAAGCTTTCTTT.

The CDR3 sequence: CSARTAMNTEAFF. CDR3 DNA sequence: TGCAGCGCTCGGACGGCAATGAACACTGAAGCTTTCTTT. The genes are TRBV29-1 and TRBJ1-1; D is unclear. Trimming took off 7 bases at V and 0 bases at J, with 12 bases between the two ends. The CDR3 extends over 13 amino acids. CDR1 SQVTM and CDR2 ANQGSEA come from the germline V gene.

This clone appeared once. The chain combines TRBV24-1 with TRBJ2-1; TRBD2 matches at 7 bases. The ends lost 0 bases at V and 4 bases at J; junction bases unmatched: 8. Per the germline V gene, CDR1 is KGHDR and CDR2 is SFDVKD. The CDR3 totals 17 residues. CDR3 sequence (DNA): TGTGCCACCAGTGATTTGCACCGCGGGGGACCTTACAATGAGCAGTTCTTC. This codes for CATSDLHRGGPYNEQFF.

The chain links TRBV2 to TRBJ2-5; D ambiguous. CDR1 is SNHLY, CDR2 FYNNEI, per germline. The CDR3 runs 11 residues. Trimming pared 11 bases from V and 1 base from J, leaving 8 bases between. CDR3 loop: CASLLQETQYF. The CDR3 DNA follows: TGTGCCTCTCTACTCCAAGAGACCCAGTACTTC.

The chain couples TRBV6-4 to TRBJ2-1; D ambiguous. The CDR3 covers 13 residues. Germline V gene data show CDR1 as MRHNA and CDR2 as SNTAGT. Trimming stripped 6 bases from V and 7 bases from J, with 13 bases between. The CDR3 region is CASSADIENEQFF. Here the CDR3 DNA reads TGTGCCAGCAGCGCCGACATCGAGAATGAGCAGTTCTTC.

The V and J genes are TRBV5-4 and TRBJ1-4, with no clear D. Between the trimmed V and J ends, which lost 9 bases and 7 bases, there was a span of 7 bases. Germline-derived CDR1 and CDR2 are SGHNT and YYREEE (reference sequence). CDR3 length equals 10 residues. CDR3 loop: CAMGSEKLFF. CDR3 DNA: TGTGCCATGGGGAGTGAAAAACTGTTTTTT. Full variable domain (rest looked up from reference TRBV5-4 and TRBJ1-4): ETGVTQSPTHLIKTRGQQVTLRCSSQSGHNTVSWYQQALGQGPQFIFQYYREEENGRGNFPPRFSGLQFPNYSSELNVNALELDDSALYLCAMGSEKLFFGSGTQLSVL.

This clone was recorded a few times. The gene calls are TRBV30 and TRBJ1-3; D is unclear. V lost 3 bases, J lost 1 base, and 4 bases lay in between. Looked up from germline, CDR1 is GTSNPN and CDR2 is SVGIG (reference sequence). The CDR3 is made up of 12 amino acids. The CDR3 loop is CAWRGSGNTIYF. The CDR3 DNA sequence: TGTGCCTGGAGAGGTTCTGGAAACACCATATATTTT.

The chain joins TRBV7-2 to TRBJ2-2; D perhaps matches TRBD1 (6 bases). Germline values: CDR1 SGHTA, CDR2 FQGNSA. This CDR3 is 19 amino acids long. Deletions cut 2 bases from V and 2 bases from J, with 21 bases between. The CDR3 DNA reads as TGTGCCAGCAGCTTAATTTGGGCTGCAGGGACACTTAACACCGGGGAGCTGTTTTTT. It translates to CASSLIWAAGTLNTGELFF.

V and J are TRBV24-1 and TRBJ1-2, with unresolved D. Per germline, CDR1 KGHDR and CDR2 SFDVKD. V was trimmed by 3 bases and J by 5 bases, leaving 6 bases between them. CDR3 length equals 12 residues. The CDR3 loop reads CATSDTAYGYTF. The CDR3 coding sequence is TGTGCCACCAGTGATACAGCATATGGCTACACCTTC.

The chain recombines TRBV29-1 with TRBJ2-1; the D gene is possibly TRBD2 (5 bases). V lost 2 bases to trimming and J lost 0 bases, with 8 bases between them. Germline loops: CDR1 SQVTM, CDR2 ANQGSEA. This CDR3 region has 14 residues. CDR3 coding DNA: TGCAGCGTTGAAATCCTAGCCTCCTACAATGAGCAGTTCTTC. Protein: CSVEILASYNEQFF.

This clone occurred once. The rearrangement uses TRBV5-6 and TRBJ1-3; D is ambiguous. Germline values: CDR1 SGHDT, CDR2 YYEEEE. The V gene lost 1 base and the J gene lost 2 bases, with 10 bases spanning the gap. This CDR3 is built from 15 residues. In DNA, the CDR3 is TGTGCCAGCAGCTTGACGATTGAGGCTGGAAACACCATATATTTT. This encodes CASSLTIEAGNTIYF.

The chain recombines TRBV3-1 (or the pseudogene TRBV3-2) with TRBJ2-6; D not certain. V was pared by 3 bases and J by 0 bases, with 15 bases between. CDR3 length equals 18 residues. Germline CDR1 reads LGHDT; CDR2 reads YNNKEL (reference sequence). The CDR3 DNA reads TGTGCCAGCAGCCAGCAGGCACCTATCAGCTCTGGGGCCAACGTCCTGACTTTC. Amino acid sequence: CASSQQAPISSGANVLTF.